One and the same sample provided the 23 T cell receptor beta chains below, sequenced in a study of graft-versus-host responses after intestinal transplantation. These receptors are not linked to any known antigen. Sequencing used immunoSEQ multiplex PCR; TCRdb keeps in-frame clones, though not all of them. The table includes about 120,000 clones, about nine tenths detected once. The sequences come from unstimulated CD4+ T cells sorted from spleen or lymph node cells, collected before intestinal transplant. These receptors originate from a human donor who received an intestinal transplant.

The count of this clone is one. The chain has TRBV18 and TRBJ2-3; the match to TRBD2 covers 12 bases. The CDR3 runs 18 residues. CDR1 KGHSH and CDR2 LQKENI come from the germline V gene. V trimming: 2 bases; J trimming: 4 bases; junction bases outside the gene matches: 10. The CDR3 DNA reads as TGTGCCAGCTCACCATCTATTGTACTAGCGGGAGGCCCAGATACGCAGTATTTT. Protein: CASSPSIVLAGGPDTQYF.

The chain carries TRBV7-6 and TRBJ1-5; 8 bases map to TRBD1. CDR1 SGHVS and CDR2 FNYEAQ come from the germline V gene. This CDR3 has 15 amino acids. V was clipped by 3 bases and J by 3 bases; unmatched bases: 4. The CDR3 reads CASSFQQGVNQPQHF. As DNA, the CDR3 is TGTGCCAGCAGCTTCCAACAGGGGGTCAATCAGCCCCAGCATTTT.

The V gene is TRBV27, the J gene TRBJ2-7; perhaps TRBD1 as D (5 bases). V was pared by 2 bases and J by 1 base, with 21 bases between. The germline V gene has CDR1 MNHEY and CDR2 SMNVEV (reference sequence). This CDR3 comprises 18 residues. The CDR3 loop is CASSLKGAGQSRSYEQYF. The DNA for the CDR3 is TGTGCCAGCAGTTTAAAAGGGGCAGGGCAGTCCCGTTCCTACGAGCAGTACTTC.

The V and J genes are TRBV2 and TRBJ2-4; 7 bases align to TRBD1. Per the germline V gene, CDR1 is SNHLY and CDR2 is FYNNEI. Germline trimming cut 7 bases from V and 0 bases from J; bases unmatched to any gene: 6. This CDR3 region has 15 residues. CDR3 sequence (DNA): TGTGCCAGCACCGATAGGGGGCTAGCCAAAAACATTCAGTACTTC. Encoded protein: CASTDRGLAKNIQYF.

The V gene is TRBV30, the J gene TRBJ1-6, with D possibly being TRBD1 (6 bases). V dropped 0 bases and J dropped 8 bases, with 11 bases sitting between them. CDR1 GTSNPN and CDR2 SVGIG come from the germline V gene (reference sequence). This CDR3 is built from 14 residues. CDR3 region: CAWSVYGGYSPLHF. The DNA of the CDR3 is TGTGCCTGGAGTGTGTATGGGGGCTATTCACCCCTCCACTTT.

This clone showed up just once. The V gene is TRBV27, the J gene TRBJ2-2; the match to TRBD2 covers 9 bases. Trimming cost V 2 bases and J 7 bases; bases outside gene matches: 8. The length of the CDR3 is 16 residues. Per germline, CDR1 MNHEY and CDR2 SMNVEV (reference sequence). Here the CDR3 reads CASSLRLAGSVGELFF. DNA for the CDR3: TGTGCCAGCAGTTTACGGCTAGCGGGATCCGTCGGGGAGCTGTTTTTT.

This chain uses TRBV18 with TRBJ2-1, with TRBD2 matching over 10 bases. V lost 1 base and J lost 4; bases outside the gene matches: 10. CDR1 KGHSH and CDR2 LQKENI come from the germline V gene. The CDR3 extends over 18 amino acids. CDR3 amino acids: CASSPLNPSGSWYNEQFF. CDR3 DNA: TGTGCCAGCTCACCACTGAATCCTAGCGGGAGTTGGTACAATGAGCAGTTCTTC. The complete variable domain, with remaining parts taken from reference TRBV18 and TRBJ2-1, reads NAGVMQNPRHLVRRRGQEARLRCSPMKGHSHVYWYRQLPEEGLKFMVYLQKENIIDESGMPKERFSAEFPKEGPSILRIQQVVRGDSAAYFCASSPLNPSGSWYNEQFFGPGTRLTVL.

CDR3 DNA sequence: TGCGCCAGCAGCCCCCTCAGGGGGTCTAACTATGGCTACACCTTC. This gives the protein CASSPLRGSNYGYTF. The chain uses TRBV5-1 and TRBJ1-2, with 7 bases that match TRBD1. Trimming removed 4 bases from V and 0 bases from J; junction bases left unmatched: 6. The CDR3 loop spans 15 amino acids. Per the germline V gene, CDR1 is SGHRS and CDR2 is YFSETQ.

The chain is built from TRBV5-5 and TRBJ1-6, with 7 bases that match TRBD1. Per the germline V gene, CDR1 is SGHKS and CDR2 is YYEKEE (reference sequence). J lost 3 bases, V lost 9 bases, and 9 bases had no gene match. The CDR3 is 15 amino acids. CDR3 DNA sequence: TGTGCCAAGATACAGGGGCCTATCTATAATTCACCCCTCCACTTT. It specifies CAKIQGPIYNSPLHF.

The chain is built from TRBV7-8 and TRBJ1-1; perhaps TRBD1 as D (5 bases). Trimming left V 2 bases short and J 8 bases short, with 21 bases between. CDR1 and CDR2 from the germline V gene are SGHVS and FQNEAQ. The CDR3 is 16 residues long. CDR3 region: CASSLRQGVFVSEAFF. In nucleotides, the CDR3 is TGTGCCAGCAGCTTACGGCAGGGCGTTTTTGTTTCCGAAGCTTTCTTT.

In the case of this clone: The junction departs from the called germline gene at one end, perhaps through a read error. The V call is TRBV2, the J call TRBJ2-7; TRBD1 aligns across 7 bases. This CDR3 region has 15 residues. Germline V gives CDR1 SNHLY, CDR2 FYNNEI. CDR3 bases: TGTGCCAGCAGTCAAGCGACAGGGATCTCCTACGAGCAGTACTTC. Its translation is CASSQATGISYEQYF. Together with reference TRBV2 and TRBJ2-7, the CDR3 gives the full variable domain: EPEVTQTPSHQVTQMGQEVILRCVPISNHLYFYWYRQILGQKVEFLVSFYNNEISEKSEIFDDQFSVERPDGSNFTLKIRSTKLEDSAMYFCASSQATGISYEQYFGPGTRLTVT.

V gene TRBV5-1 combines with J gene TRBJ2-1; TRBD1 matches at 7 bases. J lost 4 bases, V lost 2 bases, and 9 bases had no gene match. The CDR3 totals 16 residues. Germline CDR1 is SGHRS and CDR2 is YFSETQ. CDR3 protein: CASSLRGPNLYNEQFF. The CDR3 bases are TGCGCCAGCAGCTTAAGGGGGCCAAATCTTTACAATGAGCAGTTCTTC.

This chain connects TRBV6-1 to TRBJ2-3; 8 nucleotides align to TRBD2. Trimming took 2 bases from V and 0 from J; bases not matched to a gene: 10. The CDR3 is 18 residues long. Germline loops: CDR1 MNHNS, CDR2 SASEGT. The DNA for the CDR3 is TGTGCCAGCAGTGAAAATATGAGACTAGCGACGAGCACAGATACGCAGTATTTT. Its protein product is CASSENMRLATSTDTQYF.

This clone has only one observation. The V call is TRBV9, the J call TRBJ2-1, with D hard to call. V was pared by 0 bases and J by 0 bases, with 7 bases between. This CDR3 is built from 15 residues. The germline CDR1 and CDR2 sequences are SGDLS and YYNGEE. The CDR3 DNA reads TGTGCCAGCAGCGTAGTCGGTAGCTCCTACAATGAGCAGTTCTTC. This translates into CASSVVGSSYNEQFF. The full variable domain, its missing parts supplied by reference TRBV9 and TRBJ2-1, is DSGVTQTPKHLITATGQRVTLRCSPRSGDLSVYWYQQSLDQGLQFLIQYYNGEERAKGNILERFSAQQFPDLHSELNLSSLELGDSALYFCASSVVGSSYNEQFFGPGTRLTVL.

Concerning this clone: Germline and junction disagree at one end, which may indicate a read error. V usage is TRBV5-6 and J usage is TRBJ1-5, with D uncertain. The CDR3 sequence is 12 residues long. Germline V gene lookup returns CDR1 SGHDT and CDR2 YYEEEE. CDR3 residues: CASNLRSQPQHF. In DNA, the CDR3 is TGTGCCAGCAACTTGCGTAGTCAGCCCCAGCATTTT.

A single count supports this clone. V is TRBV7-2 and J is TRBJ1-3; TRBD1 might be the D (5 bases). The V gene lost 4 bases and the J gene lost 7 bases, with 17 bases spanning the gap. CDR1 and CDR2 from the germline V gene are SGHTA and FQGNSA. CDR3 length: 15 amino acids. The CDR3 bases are TGTGCCAGCAGCTCACGGGGCCCGGGAGGGAACACCATATATTTT. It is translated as CASSSRGPGGNTIYF.

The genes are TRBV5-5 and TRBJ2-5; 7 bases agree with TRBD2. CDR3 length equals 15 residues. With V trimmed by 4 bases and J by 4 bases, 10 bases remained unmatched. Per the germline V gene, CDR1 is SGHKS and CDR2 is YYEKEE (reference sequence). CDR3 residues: CASSPGPGGGETQYF. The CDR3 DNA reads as TGTGCCAGCAGCCCCGGTCCCGGCGGGGGAGAGACCCAGTACTTC.

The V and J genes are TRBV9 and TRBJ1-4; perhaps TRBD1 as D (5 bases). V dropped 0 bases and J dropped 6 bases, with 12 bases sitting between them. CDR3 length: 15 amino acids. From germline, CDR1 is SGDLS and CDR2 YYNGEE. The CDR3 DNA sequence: TGTGCCAGCAGCGTAGGGATGGGGGGTGATGAAAAACTGTTTTTT. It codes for CASSVGMGGDEKLFF.

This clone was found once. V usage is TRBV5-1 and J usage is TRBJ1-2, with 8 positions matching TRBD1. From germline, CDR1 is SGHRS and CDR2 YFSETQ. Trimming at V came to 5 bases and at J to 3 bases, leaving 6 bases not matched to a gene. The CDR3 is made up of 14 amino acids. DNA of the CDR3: TGCGCCAGCAGACCCGGACAGGGTTACTATGGCTACACCTTC. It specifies CASRPGQGYYGYTF.

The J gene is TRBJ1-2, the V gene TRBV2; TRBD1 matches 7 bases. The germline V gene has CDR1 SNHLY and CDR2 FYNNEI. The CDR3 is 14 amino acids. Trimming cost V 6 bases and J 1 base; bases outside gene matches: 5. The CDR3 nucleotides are TGTGCCAGCAGACCCGGGACAGTTAACTATGGCTACACCTTC. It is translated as CASRPGTVNYGYTF.

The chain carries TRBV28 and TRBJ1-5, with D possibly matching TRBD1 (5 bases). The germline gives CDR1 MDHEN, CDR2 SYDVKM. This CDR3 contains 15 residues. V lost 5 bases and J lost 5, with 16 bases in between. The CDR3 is CASSGPWGAYQPQHF. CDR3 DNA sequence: TGTGCCAGCAGTGGACCGTGGGGCGCATATCAGCCCCAGCATTTT.

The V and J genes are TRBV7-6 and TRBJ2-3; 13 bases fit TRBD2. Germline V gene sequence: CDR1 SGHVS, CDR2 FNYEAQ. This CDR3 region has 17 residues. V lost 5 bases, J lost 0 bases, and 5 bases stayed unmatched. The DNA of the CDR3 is TGTGCCAGCAGCCTGACTAGCGGGGGGTCTAGCACAGATACGCAGTATTTT. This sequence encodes CASSLTSGGSSTDTQYF.

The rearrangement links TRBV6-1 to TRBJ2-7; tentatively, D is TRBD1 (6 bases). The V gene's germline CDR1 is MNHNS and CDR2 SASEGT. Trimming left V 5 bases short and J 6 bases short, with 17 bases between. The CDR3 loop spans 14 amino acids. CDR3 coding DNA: TGTGCCAGCAGTCAGAGACAGGCTTCAAGCGAGCAGTACTTC. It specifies CASSQRQASSEQYF.